A selection of T cell receptor beta chains follows, all from one sample in a study of graft-versus-host responses after intestinal transplantation. What these receptors recognize is not known. The data were produced by immunoSEQ multiplex PCR, yet TCRdb's version contains in-frame clones alone and is incomplete. The profile shows about 120,000 clones, just under 95% of them singletons. The sample in question was unstimulated CD4+ T cells sorted from spleen or lymph node cells, obtained before intestinal transplant. The receptors derive from a human donor who received an intestinal transplant. CDR3s leave out the opening cysteine and the closing phenylalanine or tryptophan. A D gene is named only where the DNA matches it firmly.

TRBV11-3,.,ASSPGLGGMDTQY
TRBV6-5,.,ASSYSPNNSPLH
TRBV5-6,TRBD1,ASSLAPGQEYQPQH
TRBV11-2,.,ASSSGQNTEAF
TRBV18,.,ASSPFAGKGRVVDEQF
TRBV27,.,ASSPLGGSQPQH
TRBV20-1,.,SARGPGGYT
TRBV27,.,ASSPGRFYGYT
TRBV5-4,.,ASYTGGAGGYT
TRBV7-2,.,ASSLFGGARSYEQY
TRBV20-1,.,SARPLDEQY
TRBV7-6,.,ASSLEHSGNTIY
TRBV7-3,.,ASSRTRDDEQF
TRBV18,TRBD2,ASSPGQAGGSEQF
TRBV5-1,TRBD2,ASSQGGETQY
TRBV6-5,TRBD1,ASSSTTGGGYEQY
TRBV6-1,TRBD1,ASSVETGGNQPQH
TRBV27,TRBD2,ASSSTGTSGTYEQY
TRBV20-1,.,SARDSYEQY
TRBV4-2,.,ASSQGNGGLGGEQY
TRBV2,.,ASSSSRQTNTEAF
TRBV28,TRBD1,ASSLPGQGGNEQF
TRBV28,.,ASSFLPYEQY
TRBV5-4,.,ASSFSTENLYGYT